One sample yielded the 22 T cell receptor beta chains listed below, sequenced in a study of blood T cells in healthy people across ages. Sample-barcoded 5' priming and a J-beta primer mix drove a second PCR of roughly 6 to 12 cycles. TCRdb called the 5' RACE reads again in MiXCR, with one record for every CDR3 protein. The sample gives about 1.8 million distinct CDR3 sequences, just under 50% of which show up once; approximately 2% is in the top ten. The sample comprised blood. The receptors were gathered from a woman between 40 and 50 years old in good health.

This clonotype occurred a few times. The chain joins TRBV6-2 or TRBV6-3 to TRBJ2-4; tentatively, D is TRBD1 or TRBD2 (5 bases each). The CDR3 sequence is 14 residues long. The V end was cut by 6 bases, the J end by 13 bases, with 22 bases between. Germline-derived CDR1 and CDR2 are MNHEY and SVGEGT. DNA of the CDR3: TGTGCCAGCAGGCGCCGGGACGGATTTGGGGAGCAGTACTTC. This gives the protein CASRRRDGFGEQYF.

The table lists this clonotype with a count of one. This chain uses TRBV12-3 or TRBV12-4 with TRBJ1-5; D not certain. The CDR3 spans 15 residues. Trimming pared 4 bases from V and 9 bases from J, leaving 19 bases between. The CDR3 DNA sequence: TGTGCCAGCAGTTCTGACGCCCTGGGGATTGGGCCCCAGCATTTT. Translated, it gives CASSSDALGIGPQHF.

The chain employs TRBV24-1 and TRBJ2-1, with D perhaps given as TRBD1 or TRBD2 (5 bases each). Germline CDR1 KGHDR, CDR2 SFDVKD. V was clipped by 12 bases and J by 5 bases, with 25 bases between them. The CDR3 is 16 amino acids. The CDR3 spells CAPDCPTSGTHNEQFF. Written as DNA, the CDR3 is TGTGCCCCAGACTGCCCTACCTCGGGGACCCACAATGAGCAGTTCTTC.

The J gene is TRBJ1-1, the V gene TRBV20-1; D not resolved. Germline values: CDR1 DFQATT, CDR2 SNEGSKA (reference sequence). V lost 2 bases and J lost 1, with 11 bases in between. The CDR3 consists of 14 residues. Here the CDR3 reads CSARREGQNTEAFF. Written as DNA, the CDR3 is TGCAGTGCTAGACGAGAGGGCCAGAACACTGAAGCTTTCTTT.

This clonotype has only a few counts. The rearrangement joins TRBV6-1 to TRBJ1-6; 9 nucleotides line up with TRBD1. J gave up 10 bases and V 4 bases, and 14 bases lay outside the gene matches. This CDR3 has 17 amino acids. Looked up from germline, CDR1 is MNHNS and CDR2 is SASEGT. CDR3 nucleotides: TGTGCCAGCAGTGGCGTCCCGGGACAGGGAATGGGCTCACCCCTCCACTTT. Residues: CASSGVPGQGMGSPLHF.

This clonotype was seen repeatedly, ten times or more. J is TRBJ2-7 and V is TRBV20-1, with D unresolved. Per the germline V gene, CDR1 is DFQATT and CDR2 is SNEGSKA (reference sequence). The CDR3 totals 11 residues. V was cut by 6 bases and J by 4 bases, with 10 bases left in between. CDR3: CSARREYEQYF. DNA of the CDR3: TGCAGTGCCCGACGCGAATACGAGCAGTACTTC.

This clonotype was seen a few times. The chain joins TRBV6-5 to TRBJ2-3; maybe TRBD2 (6 bases). The germline gives CDR1 MNHEY, CDR2 SVGAGI. The CDR3 contains 16 residues. V was pared by 3 bases and J by 4 bases, with 17 bases between. CDR3 nucleotides: TGTGCCAGCAGTTATTCGACCGGGAGTCGTGCAGATACGCAGTATTTT. It encodes CASSYSTGSRADTQYF.

The V call is TRBV4-2, the J call TRBJ2-7; D remains unclear. V lost 1 base, J lost 3 bases, and 16 bases lay in between. Germline V gives CDR1 LGHNA, CDR2 YNFKEQ. The CDR3 sequence is 16 residues long. CDR3 amino acids: CASSQAPLGNIYEQYF. Written as DNA, the CDR3 is TGTGCCAGCAGCCAAGCACCCTTAGGGAATATCTACGAGCAGTACTTC.

The gene calls are TRBV20-1 and TRBJ1-1, with D uncertain. V dropped 4 bases and J dropped 7 bases, with 10 bases sitting between them. The CDR3 length is 11 residues. Germline values: CDR1 DFQATT, CDR2 SNEGSKA (reference sequence). CDR3 nucleotide sequence: TGCAGTGCTAAGGAGCGAAGTGAAGCTTTCTTT. It is translated as CSAKERSEAFF.

This clonotype was seen only a few times. V gene TRBV28 combines with J gene TRBJ2-5, with D perhaps TRBD1 or TRBD2 (5 bases each). Germline V gene sequence: CDR1 MDHEN, CDR2 SYDVKM. V gave up 4 bases and J gave up 0 bases, with 21 bases separating them. The CDR3 has 18 residues. The CDR3 DNA follows: TGTGCCAGCAGTTGGGACCCCCGCCGGAAGTTGTACCAAGAGACCCAGTACTTC. This codes for CASSWDPRRKLYQETQYF.

This chain joins TRBV20-1 and TRBJ2-3, with D tentatively TRBD2 (6 bases). V was trimmed by 3 bases and J by 3 bases, leaving 19 bases between them. This CDR3 has 16 amino acids. The germline V gene encodes CDR1 DFQATT and CDR2 SNEGSKA (reference sequence). The CDR3 nucleotides read TGCAGTGCTAGTCTTCCGGCCGGGGGTATGACAGATACGCAGTATTTT. This encodes CSASLPAGGMTDTQYF.

This clonotype was counted ten times or more. The genes are TRBV12-3 or TRBV12-4 and TRBJ1-2; 7 nucleotides agree with TRBD1. V was pared by 5 bases and J by 5 bases, with 5 bases of the junction left unmatched. CDR3 length equals 13 residues. The CDR3 DNA reads as TGTGCCAGCAGTCTACAGGGGATATATGGCTACACCTTC. Its translation: CASSLQGIYGYTF.

This clonotype was picked up a small number of times. V gene TRBV10-3 combines with J gene TRBJ2-1; D not resolved. Trimming stripped 2 bases from V and 3 bases from J, with 8 bases between. The CDR3 runs 14 residues. Germline CDR1 and CDR2: ENHRY and SYGVKD. CDR3: CAISEGGVYNEQFF. For the CDR3, the DNA is TGTGCCATCAGTGAGGGTGGCGTCTACAATGAGCAGTTCTTC.

This clonotype was counted between two and nine times. The chain joins TRBV20-1 to TRBJ2-5; D is unresolved. The CDR3 loop spans 13 amino acids. Germline V gives CDR1 DFQATT, CDR2 SNEGSKA (reference sequence). Trimming took 1 base from V and 5 from J, leaving 11 bases between them. The CDR3 loop is CSARGVLGETQYF. The CDR3, as DNA: TGCAGTGCTAGAGGGGTTCTGGGGGAGACCCAGTACTTC.

The CDR3, as DNA: TGTGCCAGCAACCAAAGGGCCGGCGAGCAGTACTTC. This encodes CASNQRAGEQYF. The rearrangement uses TRBV7-9 and TRBJ2-7; the D is unclear. Between the trimmed V and J ends, which lost 7 bases and 6 bases, there was a span of 13 bases. The CDR3 contains 12 residues. Germline CDR1 SEHNR, CDR2 FQNEAQ (reference sequence).

Remarks on this clonotype: A much larger clone sits a single nucleotide away, making a read error possible. This chain connects TRBV29-1 to TRBJ2-7, with TRBD1 identical over 12 bases. Germline lookup yields CDR1 SQVTM and CDR2 ANQGSEA. This CDR3 spans 15 amino acids. CDR3 in DNA: TGCAGCGTTTATGGGACAGGGGGCAGCTCCCACGAGCAGTACTTC. This sequence encodes CSVYGTGGSSHEQYF.

V and J are TRBV27 and TRBJ2-5; D remains ambiguous. V dropped 8 bases and J dropped 0 bases, with 7 bases sitting between them. The CDR3 contains 12 residues. Germline V CDR1 and CDR2: MNHEY, SMNVEV (reference sequence). This CDR3 is CASRLNQETQYF. The CDR3 nucleotides are TGTGCCAGCCGATTGAACCAAGAGACCCAGTACTTC.

The chain links TRBV24-1 to TRBJ2-3; D may be TRBD2 (5 bases). Germline CDR1 and CDR2: KGHDR and SFDVKD. V was cut by 3 bases and J by 7 bases, with 16 bases left in between. The CDR3 totals 15 residues. This chain's CDR3 is CATSDARFGDHTQYF. The CDR3 nucleotides read TGTGCCACCAGTGATGCCCGGTTCGGGGATCATACGCAGTATTTT.

J is TRBJ2-5 and V is TRBV18, with D unclear. Trimming pared 3 bases from V and 13 bases from J, leaving 15 bases between. The CDR3 is made up of 12 amino acids. CDR1 and CDR2 (germline): KGHSH, LQKENI. As DNA, the CDR3 is TGTGCCAGCTCACCGGTGGCCGGGCCCCGGTACTTC. Translation: CASSPVAGPRYF.

The chain recombines TRBV28 with TRBJ2-4; perhaps TRBD1 as D (6 bases). The J call may be incorrect, as the DNA end agrees better with TRBJ2-7. From germline, CDR1 is MDHEN and CDR2 SYDVKM. The CDR3 spans 12 residues. The CDR3 spells CASGQLSYEQYF. As DNA, the CDR3 is TGTGCCAGCGGACAGCTGTCCTACGAGCAGTACTTC.

In the case of this clonotype: The CDR3 ends on some other residue instead of the conserved phenylalanine or tryptophan, so this is likely a read error. The chain is built from TRBV5-6 and TRBJ2-1, with 7 bases aligning to TRBD2. The V segment lost 0 bases and the J segment 8 bases; nucleotides outside the gene matches: 11. The CDR3 has 16 amino acids. Germline CDR1 SGHDT, CDR2 YYEEEE. The chain's CDR3 is CASSLGLTGGFDEQFS. CDR3 DNA sequence: TGTGCCAGCAGCTTGGGACTTACCGGGGGGTTTGATGAGCAGTTCTCC.

This chain joins TRBV20-1 and TRBJ2-5; the match to TRBD2 covers 8 bases. The J call may be incorrect, as the DNA end agrees better with TRBJ2-7. The CDR3 has 15 residues. From germline, CDR1 is DFQATT and CDR2 SNEGSKA (reference sequence). The CDR3 is CSARDGYGGAYEQYF. The DNA of the CDR3 is TGCAGTGCTAGAGATGGATACGGGGGGGCCTACGAGCAGTACTTC.